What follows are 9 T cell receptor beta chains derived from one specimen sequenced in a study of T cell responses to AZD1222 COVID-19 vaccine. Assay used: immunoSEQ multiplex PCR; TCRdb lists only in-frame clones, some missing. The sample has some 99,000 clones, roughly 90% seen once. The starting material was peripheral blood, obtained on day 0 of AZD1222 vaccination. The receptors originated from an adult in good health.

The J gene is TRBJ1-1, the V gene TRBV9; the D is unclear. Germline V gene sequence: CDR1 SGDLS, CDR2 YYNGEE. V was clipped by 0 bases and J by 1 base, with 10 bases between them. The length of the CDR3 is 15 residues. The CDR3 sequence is CASSVVAGRNTEAFF. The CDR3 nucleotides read TGTGCCAGCAGCGTAGTGGCGGGTAGGAACACTGAAGCTTTCTTT.

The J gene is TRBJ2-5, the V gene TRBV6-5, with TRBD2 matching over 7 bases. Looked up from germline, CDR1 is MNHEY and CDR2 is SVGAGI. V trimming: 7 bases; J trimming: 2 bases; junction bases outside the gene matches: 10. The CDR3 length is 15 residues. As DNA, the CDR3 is TGTGCCAGCATGAGAGTTCTAGCGGCTCAAGAGACCCAGTACTTC. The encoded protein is CASMRVLAAQETQYF.

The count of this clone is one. CDR3 sequence: CASRGTSGDYNEQFF. DNA for the CDR3: TGTGCCAGCCGGGGGACTAGCGGGGACTACAATGAGCAGTTCTTC. The rearrangement joins TRBV3-1 (or the pseudogene TRBV3-2) to TRBJ2-1, with 13 bases lining up with TRBD2. V was clipped by 8 bases and J by 3 bases; unmatched bases: 4. The CDR3 has 15 amino acids. Germline assignment: CDR1 LGHDT and CDR2 YNNKEL (reference sequence).

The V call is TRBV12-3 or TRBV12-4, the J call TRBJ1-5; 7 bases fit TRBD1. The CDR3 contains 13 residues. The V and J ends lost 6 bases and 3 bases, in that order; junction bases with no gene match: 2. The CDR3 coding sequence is TGTGCCAGCAGGACAGGGCACAATCAGCCCCAGCATTTT. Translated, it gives CASRTGHNQPQHF.

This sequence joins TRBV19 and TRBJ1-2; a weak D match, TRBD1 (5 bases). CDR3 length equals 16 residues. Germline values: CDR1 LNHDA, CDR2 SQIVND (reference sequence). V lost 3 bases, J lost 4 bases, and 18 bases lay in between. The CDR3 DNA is TGTGCCAGTAGTATTCCAAACCCCGGGACCGGCTATGGCTACACCTTC. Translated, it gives CASSIPNPGTGYGYTF.

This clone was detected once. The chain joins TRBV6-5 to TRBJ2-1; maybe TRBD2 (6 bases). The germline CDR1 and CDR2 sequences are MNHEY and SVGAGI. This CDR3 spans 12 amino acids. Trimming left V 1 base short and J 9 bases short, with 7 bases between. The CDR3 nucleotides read TGTGCCAGCAGTTACTTCGGGGGTGAGCAGTTCTTC. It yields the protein CASSYFGGEQFF.

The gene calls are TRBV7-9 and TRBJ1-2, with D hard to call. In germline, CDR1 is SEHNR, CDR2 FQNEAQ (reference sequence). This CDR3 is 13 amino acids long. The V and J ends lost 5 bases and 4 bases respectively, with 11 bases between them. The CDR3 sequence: CASSPVWGYGYTF. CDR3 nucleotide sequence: TGTGCCAGCAGCCCCGTATGGGGCTATGGCTACACCTTC.

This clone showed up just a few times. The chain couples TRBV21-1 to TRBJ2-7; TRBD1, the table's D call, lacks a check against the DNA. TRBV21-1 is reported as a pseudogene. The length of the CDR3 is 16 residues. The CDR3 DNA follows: TGTGCCAGCAGCGCCCCCCGGGACAGTAACTCCTACGAGCAGTACGTC. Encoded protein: CASSAPRDSNSYEQYV.

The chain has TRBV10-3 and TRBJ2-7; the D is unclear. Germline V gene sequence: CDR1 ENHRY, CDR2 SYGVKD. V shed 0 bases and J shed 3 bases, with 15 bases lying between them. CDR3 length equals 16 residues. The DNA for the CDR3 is TGTGCCATCAGTGAGTCAGTGAAGGGTTCGGGCTACGAGCAGTACTTC. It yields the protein CAISESVKGSGYEQYF.